The 29 T cell receptor beta chains in this list originate from one sample, sequenced in a study of shared clonotypes between healthy human individuals. TCRdb's table, derived via immunoSEQ multiplex PCR, lists solely in-frame clones and lacks some. The table includes approximately 700,000 clones, around four fifths detected once. Sequenced: memory CD4+ T cells sorted from blood. Subset in this sample: CD45RA-negative fraction. These receptors all stem from a woman aged 30 to 39 in good health.

This clone was seen once. J is TRBJ1-5 and V is TRBV7-2, with D possibly matching TRBD1 (6 bases). Per the germline V gene, CDR1 is SGHTA and CDR2 is FQGNSA. Trimming removed 5 bases at V and 6 bases at J, with 14 bases between. The CDR3 is made up of 14 amino acids. This CDR3 reads CASSKTGTGQPQHF. DNA of the CDR3: TGTGCCAGCAGCAAAACAGGGACTGGTCAGCCCCAGCATTTT.

This rearrangement joins TRBV4-2 to TRBJ2-1, with D tentatively TRBD1 (6 bases). CDR1 LGHNA and CDR2 YNFKEQ come from the germline V gene. V gave up 1 base and J gave up 3 bases, with 10 bases separating them. The CDR3 runs to 15 residues. CDR3 loop: CASSQGDRYYNEQFF. The CDR3 coding sequence is TGTGCCAGCAGCCAAGGCGACAGGTACTACAATGAGCAGTTCTTC.

Turning to this clone: This sample also contains other DNA sequences that code for the same CDR3. The chain carries TRBV5-1 and TRBJ1-5, with TRBD1 matching over 9 bases. Germline V gene data show CDR1 as SGHRS and CDR2 as YFSETQ. The CDR3 sequence is 13 residues long. The J segment lost 5 bases and the V segment lost 8 bases, leaving 5 bases of the junction unmatched. CDR3 in DNA: TGCGCCAGTCGGGACAGGGAGGATCAGCCCCAGCATTTT. It is translated as CASRDREDQPQHF.

This chain uses TRBV6-5 with TRBJ1-1; D may be TRBD1 (5 bases). The germline V gene encodes CDR1 MNHEY and CDR2 SVGAGI. The CDR3 loop spans 11 amino acids. V lost 6 bases to trimming and J lost 3 bases, with 5 bases between them. Here the CDR3 reads CASSRDTEAFF. The DNA of the CDR3 is TGTGCCAGCAGCAGGGACACTGAAGCTTTCTTT.

This clone was found once. This sequence joins TRBV15 and TRBJ2-3, with a weak D call TRBD1 (6 bases). The germline CDR1 and CDR2 sequences are LNHNV and YYDKDF (reference sequence). Trimming left V 4 bases short and J 14 bases short, with 16 bases between. This CDR3 contains 12 residues. The chain's CDR3 is CATSKGEPKPYF. Written as DNA, the CDR3 is TGTGCCACCAGCAAGGGGGAGCCGAAGCCGTATTTT.

The chain is built from TRBV11-2 and TRBJ2-7; no firm D call. This CDR3 has 13 residues. V lost 2 bases, J lost 5 bases, and 10 bases lay in between. CDR1 and CDR2 (germline): SGHAT, FQNNGV. The CDR3 bases are TGTGCCAGCAGCTTATCTCTCCTGAACGAGCAGTACTTC. This translates into CASSLSLLNEQYF.

The gene calls are TRBV6-5 and TRBJ2-7; TRBD2 agrees at 8 bases. Germline values: CDR1 MNHEY, CDR2 SVGAGI. Losses at the gene ends were 8 bases for V and 2 bases for J; bases not matched to a gene: 8. The CDR3 is made up of 14 amino acids. The CDR3 nucleotides are TGTGCCAGCTCTAGGGCGGGAGGCCCCTACGAGCAGTACTTC. Amino acid sequence: CASSRAGGPYEQYF.

This clone was detected only a few times. The V gene is TRBV27, the J gene TRBJ2-5; the match to TRBD2 covers 11 bases. Trimming cost V 2 bases and J 4 bases; bases outside gene matches: 0. Germline CDR1 MNHEY, CDR2 SMNVEV (reference sequence). This CDR3 contains 14 residues. The CDR3: CASSLLAGGETQYF. The CDR3 coding sequence is TGTGCCAGCAGTTTACTAGCGGGAGGAGAGACCCAGTACTTC.

This chain links TRBV28 with TRBJ1-1; the D gene is possibly TRBD1 (5 bases). The CDR3 is 14 amino acids. Trimming cost V 6 bases and J 2 bases, with 13 bases left between them. The germline V gene encodes CDR1 MDHEN and CDR2 SYDVKM. CDR3 in DNA: TGTGCCAGCAGCCCCAGACAGCTCAACACTGAAGCTTTCTTT. Its translation: CASSPRQLNTEAFF.

The chain has TRBV6-5 and TRBJ1-4; 8 bases align to TRBD1. This CDR3 is built from 14 residues. Losses at the gene ends were 2 bases for V and 10 bases for J; bases not matched to a gene: 6. Germline V gene data show CDR1 as MNHEY and CDR2 as SVGAGI. This CDR3 reads CASSYGSGGGKLFF. The CDR3 nucleotides read TGTGCCAGCAGTTACGGATCAGGGGGCGGAAAACTGTTTTTT.

V usage is TRBV6-1 and J usage is TRBJ2-7, with D perhaps matching TRBD1 or TRBD2 (5 bases each). The germline V gene has CDR1 MNHNS and CDR2 SASEGT. The CDR3 totals 15 residues. V was trimmed by 3 bases and J by 2 bases, leaving 14 bases between them. The CDR3: CASSDSGTVTYEQYF. CDR3 DNA: TGTGCCAGCAGTGATTCCGGGACGGTTACCTACGAGCAGTACTTC.

The chain is built from TRBV20-1 and TRBJ2-5, with D hard to call. This CDR3 spans 11 amino acids. Trimming shortened V by 6 bases and J by 11 bases, and 16 bases separated the two germline ends. Germline V gene data show CDR1 as DFQATT and CDR2 as SNEGSKA (reference sequence). CDR3 in DNA: TGCAGTGCCCGTTTACAGAGTAAGCAGTACTTC. This sequence encodes CSARLQSKQYF.

V gene TRBV2 combines with J gene TRBJ1-4, with D unresolved. The germline gives CDR1 SNHLY, CDR2 FYNNEI. Trimming shortened V by 0 bases and J by 8 bases, and 7 bases separated the two germline ends. CDR3 length: 13 residues. This CDR3 is CASSEAPLEKLFF. Here the CDR3 DNA reads TGTGCCAGCAGTGAAGCCCCGTTGGAAAAACTGTTTTTT.

This sequence joins TRBV19 and TRBJ2-7; 7 bases are a match to TRBD1. Germline CDR1 reads LNHDA; CDR2 reads SQIVND (reference sequence). The ends lost 7 bases at V and 1 base at J; junction bases unmatched: 4. This CDR3 has 13 amino acids. The CDR3: CASKGTESYEQYF. In DNA, the CDR3 is TGTGCCAGTAAAGGGACAGAGTCCTACGAGCAGTACTTC.

The chain couples TRBV7-2 to TRBJ2-7; TRBD1 agrees at 7 bases. Germline trimming cut 5 bases from V and 8 bases from J; bases unmatched to any gene: 9. CDR3 size: 13 residues. The germline V gene has CDR1 SGHTA and CDR2 FQGNSA. The CDR3 spells CASSGRTGPQQYF. In DNA form, the CDR3 reads TGTGCCAGCAGCGGCAGGACAGGCCCGCAGCAGTACTTC.

The genes are TRBV19 and TRBJ2-5; D is unclear. Germline V gives CDR1 LNHDA, CDR2 SQIVND (reference sequence). Trimming took off 6 bases at V and 1 base at J, with 6 bases between the two ends. The CDR3 is 12 amino acids. The CDR3 bases are TGTGCCAGTAGCAGCACCCAAGAGACCCAGTACTTC. Translated, it gives CASSSTQETQYF.

The V call is TRBV7-2, the J call TRBJ1-4, with 7 bases identical to TRBD1. The CDR3 has 16 amino acids. The V gene's germline CDR1 is SGHTA and CDR2 FQGNSA. Germline trimming cut 2 bases from V and 8 bases from J; bases unmatched to any gene: 11. CDR3 protein: CASSLRIGGSLEKLFF. The DNA for the CDR3 is TGTGCCAGCAGCTTAAGAATAGGGGGCTCGCTAGAAAAACTGTTTTTT.

This clone was seen just once. The chain carries TRBV28 and TRBJ2-1; TRBD2 is a possible D gene (5 bases). CDR3 length equals 15 residues. The ends were cut back, 2 bases at V and 4 bases at J, with 12 bases in the middle. Per germline, CDR1 MDHEN and CDR2 SYDVKM. DNA of the CDR3: TGTGCCAGCAGTTTACGAGGGTTCCCATACAATGAGCAGTTCTTC. Amino acids: CASSLRGFPYNEQFF.

This clone has a single count. The rearrangement joins TRBV4-2 to TRBJ2-3; D possibly corresponds to TRBD2 (5 bases). The CDR3 is made up of 14 amino acids. Germline CDR1 reads LGHNA; CDR2 reads YNFKEQ. V dropped 0 bases and J dropped 4 bases, with 8 bases sitting between them. The CDR3 nucleotides are TGTGCCAGCAGCCAAGACGGGAACGCAGATACGCAGTATTTT. It codes for CASSQDGNADTQYF.

The V call is TRBV7-9, the J call TRBJ2-5; D gene ambiguous. Trimming left V 1 base short and J 1 base short, with 7 bases between. CDR3 size: 14 residues. Germline CDR1 and CDR2: SEHNR and FQNEAQ (reference sequence). The CDR3 loop reads CASSLDRSQETQYF. The DNA for the CDR3 is TGTGCCAGCAGCTTAGATCGTAGCCAAGAGACCCAGTACTTC.

The chain is built from TRBV6-1 and TRBJ1-1; no reliable D call. CDR1 and CDR2 from the germline V gene are MNHNS and SASEGT. Between the trimmed V and J ends, which lost 7 bases and 7 bases, there was a span of 13 bases. The CDR3 has 12 residues. Here the CDR3 reads CASKRGQVEAFF. The CDR3 region has the DNA TGTGCCAGCAAGCGGGGTCAGGTTGAAGCTTTCTTT.

This chain links TRBV6-1 with TRBJ2-1, with a possible D match to TRBD2 (6 bases). The CDR3 contains 14 residues. CDR1 is MNHNS and CDR2 is SASEGT in the germline V gene. The V end was cut by 9 bases, the J end by 0 bases, with 12 bases between. CDR3 region: CASTRGSSYNEQFF. As DNA, the CDR3 is TGTGCCAGTACCCGGGGGAGCTCCTACAATGAGCAGTTCTTC.

The chain carries TRBV6-1 and TRBJ1-2, with a possible D match to TRBD1 (6 bases). This CDR3 region has 14 residues. Germline-derived CDR1 and CDR2 are MNHNS and SASEGT. Deletions cut 2 bases from V and 2 bases from J, with 9 bases between. CDR3: CASSELGANYGYTF. The CDR3 DNA sequence: TGTGCCAGCAGTGAACTGGGGGCGAACTATGGCTACACCTTC.

The V call is TRBV2, the J call TRBJ2-7, with 10 bases matching TRBD2. Germline loops: CDR1 SNHLY, CDR2 FYNNEI. The CDR3 has 15 amino acids. The V and J ends lost 4 bases and 2 bases, in that order; junction bases with no gene match: 5. CDR3 nucleotides: TGTGCCAGCAGTGGCGTTAGCGGGAGGACCTACGAGCAGTACTTC. Amino acids: CASSGVSGRTYEQYF.

The J gene is TRBJ2-1, the V gene TRBV11-2; D perhaps matches TRBD2 (6 bases). There are 16 residues in the CDR3. Trimming left V 4 bases short and J 8 bases short, with 21 bases between. Per germline, CDR1 SGHAT and CDR2 FQNNGV. CDR3 residues: CASSSSTGSARDEQFF. CDR3 coding DNA: TGTGCCAGCAGCTCCAGTACCGGGAGTGCCCGGGATGAGCAGTTCTTC. The whole variable domain, filled in from reference TRBV11-2 and TRBJ2-1, reads EAGVAQSPRYKIIEKRQSVAFWCNPISGHATLYWYQQILGQGPKLLIQFQNNGVVDDSQLPKDRFSAERLKGVDSTLKIQPAKLEDSAVYLCASSSSTGSARDEQFFGPGTRLTVL.

This chain joins TRBV28 and TRBJ2-4; D may be TRBD2 (6 bases). V was pared by 5 bases and J by 0 bases, with 11 bases between. From germline, CDR1 is MDHEN and CDR2 SYDVKM. The length of the CDR3 is 15 residues. CDR3 DNA sequence: TGTGCCAGCAGTCTAGCGCCGGTAGCCAAAAACATTCAGTACTTC. Amino acids: CASSLAPVAKNIQYF.

This clone was detected a few times. The chain couples TRBV7-2 to TRBJ1-1; D may be TRBD1 (5 bases). Between the trimmed V and J ends, which lost 1 base and 1 base, there was a span of 10 bases. This CDR3 contains 15 residues. Germline CDR1 reads SGHTA; CDR2 reads FQGNSA. The CDR3 spells CASSLDRGENTEAFF. The CDR3 DNA sequence: TGTGCCAGCAGCTTAGACCGGGGGGAGAACACTGAAGCTTTCTTT.

This clone was counted at least ten times. CDR3 amino acids: CASTDRGYEQYF. DNA of the CDR3: TGCGCCAGCACAGACAGGGGCTACGAGCAGTACTTC. The chain recombines TRBV10-2 with TRBJ2-7, with TRBD1 matching 8 bases. The length of the CDR3 is 12 residues. Losses at the gene ends were 7 bases for V and 3 bases for J; bases not matched to a gene: 2. Germline V gene sequence: CDR1 WSHSY, CDR2 SAAADI.

This clone was observed many times. The chain couples TRBV5-1 to TRBJ2-4; D is possibly TRBD2 (5 bases). V was shortened by 0 bases and J by 5 bases, with 12 bases between the two germline ends. Germline V lookup: CDR1 SGHRS, CDR2 YFSETQ. This CDR3 comprises 15 residues. The DNA of the CDR3 is TGCGCCAGCAGCTTGGACGGGATGTCGGAAAACATTCAGTACTTC. Amino acids: CASSLDGMSENIQYF.